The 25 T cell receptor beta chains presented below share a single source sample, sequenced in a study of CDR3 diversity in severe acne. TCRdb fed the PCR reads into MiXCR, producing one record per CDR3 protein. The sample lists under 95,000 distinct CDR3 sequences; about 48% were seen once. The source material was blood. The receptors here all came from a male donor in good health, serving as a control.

CDR3 in DNA: TGTGCCTCCGGGATGGGACTGGGAGACGCCGGGGAGCTGTTTTTT. This codes for CASGMGLGDAGELFF. The chain has TRBV24-1 and TRBJ2-2; tentatively, D is TRBD2 (6 bases). This CDR3 has 15 residues. V lost 12 bases and J 6 bases, leaving 22 bases between the germline ends. CDR1 and CDR2 (germline): KGHDR, SFDVKD.

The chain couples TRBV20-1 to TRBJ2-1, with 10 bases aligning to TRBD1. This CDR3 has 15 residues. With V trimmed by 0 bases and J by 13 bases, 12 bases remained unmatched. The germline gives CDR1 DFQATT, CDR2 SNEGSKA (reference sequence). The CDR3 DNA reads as TGCAGTGCTAGAGACCCGACAGGGGGCGCGACAGCCCAGTTCTTC. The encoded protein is CSARDPTGGATAQFF.

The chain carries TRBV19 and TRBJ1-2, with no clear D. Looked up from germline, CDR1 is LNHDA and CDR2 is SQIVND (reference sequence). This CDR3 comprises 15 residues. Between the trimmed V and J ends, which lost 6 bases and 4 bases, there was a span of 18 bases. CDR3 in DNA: TGTGCCAGTAGCCGTTTGGATGATACCGGCTATGGCTACACCTTC. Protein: CASSRLDDTGYGYTF. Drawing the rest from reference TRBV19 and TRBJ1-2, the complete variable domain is DGGITQSPKYLFRKEGQNVTLSCEQNLNHDAMYWYRQDPGQGLRLIYYSQIVNDFQKGDIAEGYSVSREKKESFPLTVTSAQKNPTAFYLCASSRLDDTGYGYTFGSGTRLTVV.

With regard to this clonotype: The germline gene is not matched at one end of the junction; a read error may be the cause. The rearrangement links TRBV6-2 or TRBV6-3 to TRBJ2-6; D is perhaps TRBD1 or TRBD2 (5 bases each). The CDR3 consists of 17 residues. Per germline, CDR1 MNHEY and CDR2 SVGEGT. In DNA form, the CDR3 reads TGTGCCAGCAGAACTATTCGTTCGGGAACTGGGGCCAATGTCCTGACTTTC. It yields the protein CASRTIRSGTGANVLTF.

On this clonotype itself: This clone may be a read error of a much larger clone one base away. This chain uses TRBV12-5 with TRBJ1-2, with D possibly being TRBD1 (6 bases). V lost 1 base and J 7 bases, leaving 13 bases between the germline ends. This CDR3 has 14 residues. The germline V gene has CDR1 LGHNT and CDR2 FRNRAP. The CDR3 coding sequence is TGTGCTAGTGGTTTGGGCCCAGGGGACTGTGGCTACACCTTC. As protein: CASGLGPGDCGYTF.

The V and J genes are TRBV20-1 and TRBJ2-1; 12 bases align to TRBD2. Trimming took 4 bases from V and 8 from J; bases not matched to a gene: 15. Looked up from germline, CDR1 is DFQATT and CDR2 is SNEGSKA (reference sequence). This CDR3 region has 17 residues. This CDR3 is CSAKNPLAGGPADEQFF. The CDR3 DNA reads TGCAGTGCTAAAAACCCCCTAGCGGGAGGGCCGGCGGATGAGCAGTTCTTC.

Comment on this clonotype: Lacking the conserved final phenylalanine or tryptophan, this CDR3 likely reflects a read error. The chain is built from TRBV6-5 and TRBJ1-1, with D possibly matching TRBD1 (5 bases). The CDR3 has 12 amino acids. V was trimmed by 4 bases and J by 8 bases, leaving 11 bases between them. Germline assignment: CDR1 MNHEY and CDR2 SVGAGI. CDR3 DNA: TGTGCCAGCAGTTGGGGCAGAACAGAAGCTTTCCTT. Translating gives CASSWGRTEAFL.

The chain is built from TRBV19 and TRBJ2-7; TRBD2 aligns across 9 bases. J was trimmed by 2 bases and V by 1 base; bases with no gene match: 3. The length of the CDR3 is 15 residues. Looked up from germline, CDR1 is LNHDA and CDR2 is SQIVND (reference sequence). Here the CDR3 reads CASSIATSGTYEQYF. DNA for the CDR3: TGTGCCAGTAGTATAGCGACTAGCGGAACCTACGAGCAGTACTTC.

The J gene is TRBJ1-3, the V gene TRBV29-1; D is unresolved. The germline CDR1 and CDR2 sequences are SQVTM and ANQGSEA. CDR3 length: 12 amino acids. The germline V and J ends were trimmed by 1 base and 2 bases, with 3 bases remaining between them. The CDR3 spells CSVEGAGNTIYF. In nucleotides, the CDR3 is TGCAGCGTTGAAGGGGCTGGAAACACCATATATTTT.

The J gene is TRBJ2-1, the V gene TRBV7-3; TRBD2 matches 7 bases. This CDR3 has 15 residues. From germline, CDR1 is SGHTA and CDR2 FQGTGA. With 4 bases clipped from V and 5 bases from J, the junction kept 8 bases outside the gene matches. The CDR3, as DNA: TGTGCCAGCAGCTCGGGACTAAGAGGCAACAATGAGCAGTTCTTC. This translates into CASSSGLRGNNEQFF.

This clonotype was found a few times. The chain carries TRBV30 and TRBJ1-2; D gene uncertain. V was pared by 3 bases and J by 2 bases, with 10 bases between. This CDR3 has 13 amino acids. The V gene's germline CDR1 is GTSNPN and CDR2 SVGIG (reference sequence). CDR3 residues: CAWSRDVNYGYTF. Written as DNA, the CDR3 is TGTGCCTGGAGCCGAGACGTAAACTATGGCTACACCTTC. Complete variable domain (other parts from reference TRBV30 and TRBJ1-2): SQTIHQWPATLVQPVGSPLSLECTVEGTSNPNLYWYRQAAGRGLQLLFYSVGIGQISSEVPQNLSASRPQDRQFILSSKKLLLSDSGFYLCAWSRDVNYGYTFGSGTRLTVV.

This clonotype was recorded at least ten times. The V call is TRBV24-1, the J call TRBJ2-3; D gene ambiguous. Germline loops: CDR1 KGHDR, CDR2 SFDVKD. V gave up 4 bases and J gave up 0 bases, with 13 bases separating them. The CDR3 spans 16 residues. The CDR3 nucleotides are TGTGCCACCAGTGACCCTGGACCAAAAAGCACAGATACGCAGTATTTT. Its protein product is CATSDPGPKSTDTQYF.

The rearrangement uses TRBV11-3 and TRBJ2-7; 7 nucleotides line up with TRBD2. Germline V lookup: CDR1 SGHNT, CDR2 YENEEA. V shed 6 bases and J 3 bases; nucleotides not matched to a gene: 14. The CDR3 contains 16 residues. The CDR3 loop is CASSTGDSGLNYEQYF. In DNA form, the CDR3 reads TGTGCCAGCAGTACGGGGGATAGCGGGTTAAACTACGAGCAGTACTTC.

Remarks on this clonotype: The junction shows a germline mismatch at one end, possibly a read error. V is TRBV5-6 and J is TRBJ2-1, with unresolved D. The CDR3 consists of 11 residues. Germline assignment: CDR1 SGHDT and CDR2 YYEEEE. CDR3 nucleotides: TGCGCCAGCAGCCATACCAATGAGCAGTTCTTC. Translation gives CASSHTNEQFF.

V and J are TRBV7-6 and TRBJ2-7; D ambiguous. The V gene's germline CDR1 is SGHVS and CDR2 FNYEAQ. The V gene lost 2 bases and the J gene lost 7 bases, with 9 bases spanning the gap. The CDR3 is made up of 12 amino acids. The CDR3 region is CASSLSAGEQYF. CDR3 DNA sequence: TGTGCCAGCAGCTTATCGGCCGGGGAGCAGTACTTC.

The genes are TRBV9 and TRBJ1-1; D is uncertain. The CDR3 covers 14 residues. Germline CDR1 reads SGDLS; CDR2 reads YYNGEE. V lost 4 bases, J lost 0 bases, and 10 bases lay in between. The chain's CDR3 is CASSSYNMNTEAFF. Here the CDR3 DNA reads TGTGCCAGCAGCTCTTACAACATGAACACTGAAGCTTTCTTT.

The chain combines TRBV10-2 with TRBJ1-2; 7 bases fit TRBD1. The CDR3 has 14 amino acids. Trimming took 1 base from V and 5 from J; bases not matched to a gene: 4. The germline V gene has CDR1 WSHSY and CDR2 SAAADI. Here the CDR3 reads CASSELDRIYGYTF. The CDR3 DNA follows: TGCGCCAGCAGTGAGTTGGACAGGATTTATGGCTACACCTTC.

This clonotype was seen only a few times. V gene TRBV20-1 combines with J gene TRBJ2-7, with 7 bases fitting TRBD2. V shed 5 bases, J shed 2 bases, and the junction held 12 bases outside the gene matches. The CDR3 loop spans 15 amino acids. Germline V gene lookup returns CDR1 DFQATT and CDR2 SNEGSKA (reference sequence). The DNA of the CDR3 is TGCAGTGCTCAAGAGATAGCGGGTCCTACCTACGAGCAGTACTTC. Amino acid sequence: CSAQEIAGPTYEQYF.

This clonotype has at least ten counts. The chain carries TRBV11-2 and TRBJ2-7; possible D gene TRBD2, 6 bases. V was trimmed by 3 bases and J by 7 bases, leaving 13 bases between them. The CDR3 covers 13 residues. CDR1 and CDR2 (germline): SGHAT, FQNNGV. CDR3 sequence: CASSLFSGVEQYF. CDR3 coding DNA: TGTGCCAGCAGCTTGTTTTCGGGGGTGGAGCAGTACTTC.

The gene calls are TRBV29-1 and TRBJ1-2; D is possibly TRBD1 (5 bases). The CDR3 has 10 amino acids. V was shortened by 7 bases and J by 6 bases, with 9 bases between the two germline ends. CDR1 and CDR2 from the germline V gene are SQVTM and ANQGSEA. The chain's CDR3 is CSAGGNGYTF. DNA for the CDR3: TGCAGCGCGGGGGGTAATGGCTACACCTTC. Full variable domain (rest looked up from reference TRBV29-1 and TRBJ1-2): SAVISQKPSRDICQRGTSLTIQCQVDSQVTMMFWYRQQPGQSLTLIATANQGSEATYESGFVIDKFPISRPNLTFSTLTVSNMSPEDSSIYLCSAGGNGYTFGSGTRLTVV.

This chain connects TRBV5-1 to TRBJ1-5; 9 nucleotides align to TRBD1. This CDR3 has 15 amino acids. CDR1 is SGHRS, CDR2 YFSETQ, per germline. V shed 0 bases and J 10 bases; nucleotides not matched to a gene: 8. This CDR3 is CASSLGGGQGDPQHF. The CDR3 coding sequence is TGCGCCAGCAGCTTGGGAGGGGGACAGGGCGATCCCCAGCATTTT.

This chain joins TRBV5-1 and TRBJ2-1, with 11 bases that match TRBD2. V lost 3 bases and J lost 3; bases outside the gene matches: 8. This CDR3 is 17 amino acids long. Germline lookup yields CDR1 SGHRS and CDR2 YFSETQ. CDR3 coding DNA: TGCGCCAGCAGCTCTACACGACTAGCGGGGTTCTACAATGAGCAGTTCTTC. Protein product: CASSSTRLAGFYNEQFF.

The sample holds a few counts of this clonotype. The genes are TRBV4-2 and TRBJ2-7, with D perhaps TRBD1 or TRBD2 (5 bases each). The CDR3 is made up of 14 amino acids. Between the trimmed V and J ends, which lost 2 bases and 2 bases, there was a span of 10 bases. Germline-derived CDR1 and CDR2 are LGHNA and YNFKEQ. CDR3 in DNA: TGTGCCAGCAGCCAACGGGACGGAACCTACGAGCAGTACTTC. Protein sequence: CASSQRDGTYEQYF.

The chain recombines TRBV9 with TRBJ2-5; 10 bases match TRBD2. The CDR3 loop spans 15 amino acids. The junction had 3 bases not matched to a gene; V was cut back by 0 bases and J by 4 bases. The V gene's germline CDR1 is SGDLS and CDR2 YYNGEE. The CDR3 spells CASSVVIAGGETQYF. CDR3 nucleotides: TGTGCCAGCAGCGTAGTAATAGCGGGAGGAGAGACCCAGTACTTC.

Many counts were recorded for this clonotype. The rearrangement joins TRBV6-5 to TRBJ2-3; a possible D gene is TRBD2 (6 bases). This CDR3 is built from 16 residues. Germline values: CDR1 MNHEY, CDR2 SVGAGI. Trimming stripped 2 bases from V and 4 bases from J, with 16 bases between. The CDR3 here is CASSYAGTRNPDTQYF. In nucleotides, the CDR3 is TGTGCCAGCAGTTACGCTGGGACTCGTAATCCAGATACGCAGTATTTT.